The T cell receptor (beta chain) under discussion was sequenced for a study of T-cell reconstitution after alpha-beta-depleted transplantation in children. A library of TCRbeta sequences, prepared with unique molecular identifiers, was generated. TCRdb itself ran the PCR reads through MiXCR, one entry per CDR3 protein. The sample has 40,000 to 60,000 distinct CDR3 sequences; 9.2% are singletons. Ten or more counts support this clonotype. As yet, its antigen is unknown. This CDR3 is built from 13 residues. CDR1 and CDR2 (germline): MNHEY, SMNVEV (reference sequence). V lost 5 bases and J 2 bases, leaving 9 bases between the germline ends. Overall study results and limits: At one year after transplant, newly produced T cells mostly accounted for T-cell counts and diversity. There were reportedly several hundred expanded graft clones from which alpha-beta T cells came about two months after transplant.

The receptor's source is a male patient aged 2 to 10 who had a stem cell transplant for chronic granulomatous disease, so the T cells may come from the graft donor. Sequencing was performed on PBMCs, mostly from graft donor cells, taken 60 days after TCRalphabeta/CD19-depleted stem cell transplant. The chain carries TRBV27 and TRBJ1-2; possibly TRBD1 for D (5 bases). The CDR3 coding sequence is TGTGCCAGCAGTCCCGGGGGGAACTATGGCTACACCTTC. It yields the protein CASSPGGNYGYTF.